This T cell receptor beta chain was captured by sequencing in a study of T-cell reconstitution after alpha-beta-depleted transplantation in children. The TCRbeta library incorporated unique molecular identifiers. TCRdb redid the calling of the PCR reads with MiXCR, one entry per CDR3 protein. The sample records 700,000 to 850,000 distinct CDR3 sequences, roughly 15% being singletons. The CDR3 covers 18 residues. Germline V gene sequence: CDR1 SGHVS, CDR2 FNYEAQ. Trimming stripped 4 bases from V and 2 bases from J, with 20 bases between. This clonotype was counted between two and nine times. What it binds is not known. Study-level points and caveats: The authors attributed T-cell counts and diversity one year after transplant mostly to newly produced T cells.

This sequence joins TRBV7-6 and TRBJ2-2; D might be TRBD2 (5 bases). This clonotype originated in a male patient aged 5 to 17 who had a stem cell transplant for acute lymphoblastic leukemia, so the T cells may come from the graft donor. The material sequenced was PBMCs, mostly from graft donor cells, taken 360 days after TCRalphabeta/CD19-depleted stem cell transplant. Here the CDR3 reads CASSSRRGGTLNTGELFF. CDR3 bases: TGTGCCAGCAGCTCCCGTCGCGGAGGAACCCTAAACACCGGGGAGCTGTTTTTT.